This T cell receptor beta chain was documented in a study of T cells in Graves' hyperthyroidism and ophthalmopathy. Study results and limitations: Most thyroid-expanded clonotypes above 0.001 were also found in blood.

This clonotype has only a few counts. No antigen is known for it. Amplified TCR beta CDR3 regions derived from RNA transcripts. First-round RT-PCR with HTBI primers amplified the TCR CDR3 region. TCRdb analysed the multiplex PCR reads with MiXCR anew, one entry per CDR3 protein. The top ten clones hold around 50% of a sample with some 530,000 distinct CDR3 sequences, 22% of them seen once. J gave up 1 base and V 3 bases, and 5 bases lay outside the gene matches. Germline CDR1 and CDR2: SGHDN and FVKESK. This CDR3 is 15 amino acids long. The chain is built from TRBV14 and TRBJ2-7; 8 bases are shared with TRBD2. The source is a woman aged 65 to 85 with Graves' ophthalmopathy. Sequenced sample: blood. Here the CDR3 reads CASSHELADSYEQYF. CDR3 DNA: TGTGCCAGCAGCCACGAACTAGCGGATTCCTACGAGCAGTACTTC. Full variable domain (outside the CDR3, taken from reference TRBV14 and TRBJ2-7): EAGVTQFPSHSVIEKGQTVTLRCDPISGHDNLYWYRRVMGKEIKFLLHFVKESKQDESGMPNNRFLAERTGGTYSTLKVQPAELEDSGVYFCASSHELADSYEQYFGPGTRLTVT.